The 13 T cell receptor beta chains presented below share a single source sample, sequenced in a study of blood T cell repertoires in COVID-19. Data came from immunoSEQ multiplex PCR; TCRdb stores just in-frame clones and leaves some out. Of about 240,000 clones in the sample, 86% were seen once. Sequencing input: PBMCs or T cells enriched from blood (not recorded which). The receptors derive from a middle-aged woman with acute COVID-19.

This rearrangement joins TRBV11-2 to TRBJ1-2; D is undetermined. CDR1 SGHAT and CDR2 FQNNGV come from the germline V gene. The CDR3 has 11 amino acids. V lost 0 bases, J lost 9 bases, and 5 bases lay in between. CDR3 bases: TGTGCCAGCAGCTTAGACAGTCGCTACACCTTC. It is translated as CASSLDSRYTF.

The V and J genes are TRBV19 and TRBJ1-1; 9 positions match TRBD1. The J segment lost 4 bases and the V segment lost 3 bases, leaving 3 bases of the junction unmatched. The CDR3 is 14 amino acids. Germline assignment: CDR1 LNHDA and CDR2 SQIVND (reference sequence). The CDR3 bases are TGTGCCAGTAGTATCGGGACAGGGCTCACTGAAGCTTTCTTT. Translated: CASSIGTGLTEAFF. The full variable domain, with the rest looked up from reference TRBV19 and TRBJ1-1, is DGGITQSPKYLFRKEGQNVTLSCEQNLNHDAMYWYRQDPGQGLRLIYYSQIVNDFQKGDIAEGYSVSREKKESFPLTVTSAQKNPTAFYLCASSIGTGLTEAFFGQGTRLTVV.

This rearrangement joins TRBV9 to TRBJ1-2, with a tentative D call TRBD1 (5 bases). This CDR3 contains 14 residues. The V gene's germline CDR1 is SGDLS and CDR2 YYNGEE. Deletions cut 0 bases from V and 1 base from J, with 7 bases between. The CDR3 here is CASSVADSNYGYTF. The CDR3, as DNA: TGTGCCAGCAGCGTAGCCGACAGTAACTATGGCTACACCTTC.

V gene TRBV4-1 combines with J gene TRBJ2-3; 8 positions agree with TRBD2. V shed 2 bases and J 5 bases; nucleotides not matched to a gene: 9. The CDR3 loop spans 16 amino acids. Per germline, CDR1 MGHRA and CDR2 YSYEKL. The CDR3 sequence: CASSQMNREGQDTQYF. In DNA form, the CDR3 reads TGCGCCAGCAGCCAAATGAACCGGGAGGGCCAAGATACGCAGTATTTT.

DNA of the CDR3: TGTGCCAGCAGTTACGGGCCTAGCCGGGGCAATGAGCAGTTCTTC. Protein product: CASSYGPSRGNEQFF. This rearrangement joins TRBV6-6 to TRBJ2-1; a possible D gene is TRBD2 (5 bases). Trimming stripped 2 bases from V and 6 bases from J, with 14 bases between. The CDR3 runs to 15 residues. Per germline, CDR1 MNHNY and CDR2 SVGAGI (reference sequence).

The chain links TRBV11-1 to TRBJ2-7; 13 nucleotides match TRBD2. The germline gives CDR1 SGHAT, CDR2 FQDESV (reference sequence). The CDR3 is 15 residues long. J lost 10 bases, V lost 5 bases, and 11 bases had no gene match. The CDR3 sequence: CASSTGLAGVIDQYF. CDR3 nucleotide sequence: TGTGCCAGCAGCACTGGACTAGCGGGAGTTATCGATCAGTACTTC.

This chain joins TRBV9 and TRBJ1-6; the match to TRBD1 covers 8 bases. The CDR3 loop spans 15 amino acids. Germline V gene data show CDR1 as SGDLS and CDR2 as YYNGEE. The J segment lost 8 bases and the V segment lost 4 bases, leaving 8 bases of the junction unmatched. The CDR3 DNA reads TGTGCCAGCAGCTCCACCGGGACAGGTTATTCACCCCTCCACTTT. Protein: CASSSTGTGYSPLHF.

The chain joins TRBV12-3 or TRBV12-4 to TRBJ2-3; tentative D call: TRBD2 (5 bases). V was shortened by 7 bases and J by 1 base, with 9 bases between the two germline ends. The CDR3 extends over 13 amino acids. The CDR3 DNA sequence: TGTGCCAGCAAGCATAGCGGCACAGATACGCAGTATTTT. Translating gives CASKHSGTDTQYF.

The V gene is TRBV14, the J gene TRBJ1-1; 10 bases fit TRBD1. The CDR3 has 15 residues. Germline values: CDR1 SGHDN, CDR2 FVKESK. Trimming took 3 bases from V and 1 from J; bases not matched to a gene: 2. CDR3 sequence: CASSQRQGANTEAFF. In nucleotides, the CDR3 is TGTGCCAGCAGCCAGAGACAGGGGGCGAACACTGAAGCTTTCTTT.

The chain uses TRBV19 and TRBJ2-7, with 7 bases lining up with TRBD2. The CDR3 is made up of 13 amino acids. The V segment lost 5 bases and the J segment 3 bases; nucleotides outside the gene matches: 4. Germline lookup yields CDR1 LNHDA and CDR2 SQIVND (reference sequence). This chain's CDR3 is CASSVAGGYEQYF. CDR3 nucleotide sequence: TGTGCCAGTAGTGTAGCGGGTGGCTACGAGCAGTACTTC.

The rearrangement links TRBV14 to TRBJ2-3; TRBD2 matches at 12 bases. J lost 0 bases, V lost 3 bases, and 10 bases had no gene match. CDR1 is SGHDN, CDR2 FVKESK, per germline. There are 19 residues in the CDR3. Here the CDR3 reads CASSHTLAGGDPSTDTQYF. CDR3 sequence (DNA): TGTGCCAGCAGCCATACACTAGCGGGAGGTGACCCTAGCACAGATACGCAGTATTTT.

Only a few counts were recorded for this clone. V and J are TRBV11-2 and TRBJ2-7; 7 bases are shared with TRBD1. The CDR3 contains 15 residues. The V gene's germline CDR1 is SGHAT and CDR2 FQNNGV. The J segment lost 0 bases and the V segment lost 3 bases, leaving 5 bases of the junction unmatched. The DNA of the CDR3 is TGTGCCAGCAGCTTGGACAGGATTAGCTCCTACGAGCAGTACTTC. Translation: CASSLDRISSYEQYF. The full variable domain, rest sourced from reference TRBV11-2 and TRBJ2-7, is EAGVAQSPRYKIIEKRQSVAFWCNPISGHATLYWYQQILGQGPKLLIQFQNNGVVDDSQLPKDRFSAERLKGVDSTLKIQPAKLEDSAVYLCASSLDRISSYEQYFGPGTRLTVT.

CDR3: CASSPRTSGSTDTQYF. CDR3 coding DNA: TGTGCCAGCAGCCCGAGGACTAGCGGGAGTACGGATACGCAGTATTTT. The chain has TRBV3-1 (or the pseudogene TRBV3-2) and TRBJ2-3, with TRBD2 matching 13 bases. Germline trimming cut 4 bases from V and 6 bases from J; bases unmatched to any gene: 7. CDR1 LGHDT and CDR2 YNNKEL come from the germline V gene (reference sequence). The CDR3 spans 16 residues.